A single sample gave rise to the 8 T cell receptor beta chains below, sequenced in a study of CD8+CD57+ T cells in acquired aplastic anemia. Genomic DNA was employed as the template in profiling TCR beta VDJ and CDR3. TCRdb passed the reads through MiXCR, listing each CDR3 protein once. Found here are under 350,000 distinct CDR3 sequences, 50% to 70% of them singletons; the top ten hold 6.5% to 10%. The sequenced material came from sorted CD4+, CD8+, or CD8+CD57+ T cells (not recorded which) from PBMCs. The receptor source for this set is a human donor with severe aplastic anemia or a healthy control (not recorded which).

With respect to this clonotype: A much larger clone lies one base from this, so it may be a read error. The chain couples TRBV2 to TRBJ1-2, with 8 positions matching TRBD1. The CDR3 consists of 15 residues. V shed 7 bases, J shed 4 bases, and the junction held 11 bases outside the gene matches. Germline CDR1 SNHLY, CDR2 FYNNEI. CDR3 loop: CASIKTGQDCYGYTF. The CDR3, as DNA: TGTGCCAGCATTAAAACGGGACAGGATTGCTATGGCTACACCTTC.

With regard to this clonotype: A read error may account for a junction end that differs from germline. This chain joins TRBV19 and TRBJ2-7; D remains ambiguous. The CDR3 length is 14 residues. CDR1 is LNHDA, CDR2 SQIVND, per germline (reference sequence). The CDR3 DNA reads TGTTCCAGTAGTATATCTTATACGGTCTACGAGCAGTACTTC. Translation: CSSSISYTVYEQYF.

V usage is TRBV29-1 and J usage is TRBJ2-7; unclear D gene. With 3 bases removed from V and 5 bases from J, the gap between germline ends came to 14 bases. This CDR3 has 13 amino acids. Germline V gives CDR1 SQVTM, CDR2 ANQGSEA. The CDR3 DNA sequence: TGCAGCGTTGACCGGATAGGGCATGACGAGCAGTACTTC. Residues: CSVDRIGHDEQYF.

The chain employs TRBV5-6 and TRBJ2-7, with TRBD1 matching 7 bases. Germline values: CDR1 SGHDT, CDR2 YYEEEE. This CDR3 has 14 residues. After removal of 2 bases from V and 4 bases from J, the junction contained 6 bases not matched to a gene. The CDR3 DNA reads as TGTGCCAGCAGCTTCCAAACAGGGGTGTACGAGCAGTACTTC. It codes for CASSFQTGVYEQYF.

The rearrangement links TRBV19 to TRBJ1-2; D unclear. The CDR3 extends over 13 amino acids. From germline, CDR1 is LNHDA and CDR2 SQIVND (reference sequence). Trimming shortened V by 3 bases and J by 8 bases, and 13 bases separated the two germline ends. The CDR3 protein is CASSIAGVGGYTF. The CDR3 coding sequence is TGTGCCAGTAGTATCGCGGGCGTCGGGGGCTACACCTTC.

The V gene is TRBV9, the J gene TRBJ2-7, with 14 bases identical to TRBD2. V gave up 4 bases and J gave up 0 bases; unmatched junction bases: 12. The germline V gene encodes CDR1 SGDLS and CDR2 YYNGEE. The CDR3 has 19 residues. In DNA, the CDR3 is TGTGCCAGCAGCCCCGGGACTAGCGGGGGCCCTCGTCCCTCCTACGAGCAGTACTTC. Protein: CASSPGTSGGPRPSYEQYF.

The chain recombines TRBV29-1 with TRBJ1-2, with 9 bases fitting TRBD1. The CDR3 sequence is 13 residues long. The ends lost 5 bases at V and 2 bases at J; junction bases unmatched: 3. Per the germline V gene, CDR1 is SQVTM and CDR2 is ANQGSEA. For the CDR3, the DNA is TGCAGCGTTACCGGGACAGGGAACTATGGCTACACCTTC. Its protein is CSVTGTGNYGYTF.

The rearrangement uses TRBV20-1 and TRBJ1-1; TRBD1 aligns across 9 bases. The CDR3 is 14 amino acids. After removal of 6 bases from V and 4 bases from J, the junction contained 9 bases not matched to a gene. CDR1 and CDR2 (germline): DFQATT, SNEGSKA (reference sequence). CDR3 amino acids: CSALQGAGSTEAFF. Written as DNA, the CDR3 is TGCAGTGCCTTACAGGGGGCTGGGTCCACTGAAGCTTTCTTT.